This TCR beta chain comes out of a study of T cell responses to AZD1222 COVID-19 vaccine. Data came from immunoSEQ multiplex PCR; TCRdb stores just in-frame clones and leaves some out. The data hold 170,000 or so clones, with around nine tenths observed a single time. The CDR3 loop spans 9 amino acids. Per the germline V gene, CDR1 is KGHDR and CDR2 is SFDVKD. V lost 7 bases and J 7 bases, leaving 4 bases between the germline ends. On this clone: The antigen remains undetermined.

Study-wide results and limits: Baseline antibody screening turned up just a handful of seropositive AZD1222 recipients. The study sampled repertoires only after the peak T cell response. Two AZD1222 doses significantly raised spike-specific TCR breadth and depth over controls. Possibly, clonal diversity was underestimated; donors were largely white British and included more females.

V and J are TRBV24-1 and TRBJ2-7; no definite D call. The clonotype originates from an adult who received the AZD1222 COVID-19 vaccine. Sequencing used peripheral blood, obtained 28 days after the second AZD1222 dose. For the CDR3, the DNA is TGTGCCACCAGCTCGGAGCAGTACTTC. The encoded protein is CATSSEQYF.